This record covers a single T cell receptor (beta chain). The antigen is unknown. This sample was taken from a study of Graves' ophthalmopathy and Graves' hyperthyroidism. Overall study findings and caveats: With about 88% sensitivity and over 65% specificity, a 13-signature model separated ophthalmopathy from stable hyperthyroidism.

The CDR3 has 14 amino acids. Germline V gene lookup returns CDR1 MNHNS and CDR2 SASEGT. The junction had 3 bases not matched to a gene; V was cut back by 5 bases and J by 5 bases. The PBMCs had their origin in 8.5 to 10 ml of fresh peripheral blood. From RNA, the CDR3 regions of TCR beta chains were amplified and sequenced. Scientists carried out first-round RT-PCR using HTBI primers and then a second-round multiplex PCR. MiXCR, run by TCRdb on the multiplex PCR reads, gives a single entry per CDR3 protein. The table lists roughly 420,000 distinct CDR3 sequences, 20% to 25% of them singletons, with roughly 3% in the top ten.

This receptor was identified in a woman between 18 and 29 years old with stable Graves' hyperthyroidism. Sequenced: peripheral blood. The genes are TRBV6-1 and TRBJ2-2; the match to TRBD1 covers 9 bases. CDR3: CASSRTGETGELFF. The CDR3 nucleotides are TGTGCCAGCAGTAGGACAGGGGAAACCGGGGAGCTGTTTTTT.